The rows below give T cell receptor beta chains drawn from one sample of a study of PD-1 blockade in classical Hodgkin lymphoma. The assay was immunoSEQ multiplex PCR, and TCRdb's table has in-frame clones only and misses some. The data show fewer than 65,000 clones, with more than 75% seen just once and 9.7% held by the top ten. Sample: peripheral blood mononuclear cells (PBMCs), taken at baseline. These receptors were taken from a human donor with classical Hodgkin lymphoma. CDR3s include the opening cysteine and the closing phenylalanine or tryptophan. Fields, in order: CDR3 DNA, CDR3 protein, clone size, J gene, D gene, V gene. D genes are given only for firm matches. Clone size is shown for a subset of rows, as once, few, many or a class of expanded clone.

TGCGCCAGCAGCTTCCTCGGGGGGGACAGCTCCTACGAGCAGTACTTC | CASSFLGGDSSYEQYF | . | TRBJ2-7 | . | TRBV5-1
TGTGCCAGCAGCCAATCAGGGGACGGCTACACCTTC | CASSQSGDGYTF | few | TRBJ1-2 | . | TRBV14
TGTGCCAGCGGGAGGGGGCACTATGGCTACACCTTC | CASGRGHYGYTF | . | TRBJ1-2 | TRBD1 | TRBV14
TGCAGCGTTGAAGAGCAGCGGATAACTAGCACAGATACGCAGTATTTT | CSVEEQRITSTDTQYF | . | TRBJ2-3 | . | TRBV29-1
TGTGCCAGCAGCGCACAAGCTAATGAAAAACTGTTTTTT | CASSAQANEKLFF | . | TRBJ1-4 | . | TRBV7-9
TGTGCCAGCTCACCCTTGGGCCAGGGAGGGGGTCAGCCCCAGCATTTT | CASSPLGQGGGQPQHF | . | TRBJ1-5 | . | TRBV18
TGTGCCACCAGCAGAGTTACATCCGAGAGAGCTTTCTTT | CATSRVTSERAFF | . | TRBJ1-1 | . | TRBV15
TGCGCCAGCAGCCAAGATGAGCTAATGGGCTATGGCTACACCTTC | CASSQDELMGYGYTF | . | TRBJ1-2 | . | TRBV4-1
TGTGCCACCAGGTCGGGACGAGCAATGGGTGAGCAGTTCTTC | CATRSGRAMGEQFF | . | TRBJ2-1 | . | TRBV15
TGCGCCAGCAGCCAAGGGGATCTAGCGGGGGTGGTAAACCAAGAGACCCAGTACTTC | CASSQGDLAGVVNQETQYF | . | TRBJ2-5 | TRBD2 | TRBV4-1
TGTGCCAGCAGCATCAGGGGGGGCGGTCAGCCCCAGCATTTT | CASSIRGGGQPQHF | . | TRBJ1-5 | TRBD1 | TRBV11-2
TGTGCCAGCAGCTTGGCGCAGGGAGGAGGAGAGACCCAGTACTTC | CASSLAQGGGETQYF | few | TRBJ2-5 | . | TRBV5-6
TGTGCCACCAGCAATGGGAGGCTGCTAGCCAAAAACATTCAGTACTTC | CATSNGRLLAKNIQYF | once | TRBJ2-4 | . | TRBV15
TGTGCCAGCAGTTTAACGGTTGGGAACGAAAAACTGTTTTTT | CASSLTVGNEKLFF | . | TRBJ1-4 | . | TRBV28
TGTGCCAGCAAGGCCCCCGGACAGGGCATTACTGAAGCTTTCTTT | CASKAPGQGITEAFF | . | TRBJ1-1 | TRBD1 | TRBV28
TGTGCCAGCAGTGCCCGAGCGCGGGACAGGATCAATCAGCCCCAGCATTTT | CASSARARDRINQPQHF | . | TRBJ1-5 | TRBD1 | TRBV6-1
TGTGCCAGCAGCCTGGGGGGAACCTCTGGGGCCAACGTCCTGACTTTC | CASSLGGTSGANVLTF | . | TRBJ2-6 | . | TRBV7-6
TGTGCCAGCCGCAAGGGATACGAGCAGTACTTC | CASRKGYEQYF | . | TRBJ2-7 | . | TRBV6-1
TGTGCCAGCAGGACCCGGGACAGCTATGGCTACACCTTC | CASRTRDSYGYTF | . | TRBJ1-2 | TRBD1 | TRBV25-1
TGCGCCAGCAGCTTTGGGGATGGCTACACCTTC | CASSFGDGYTF | . | TRBJ1-2 | . | TRBV5-1
TGCGCCAGCAGCCCCTCGACCCGAAAATACGAGCAGTACTTC | CASSPSTRKYEQYF | . | TRBJ2-7 | . | TRBV5-1
TGTGCCAGTAGTATGGGGGAGACCCAGTACTTC | CASSMGETQYF | . | TRBJ2-5 | . | TRBV19
TGTGCCAGCAGTTTACCCCCATTTGGCCTAGCGGGGGGGAAAGAGACCCAGTACTTC | CASSLPPFGLAGGKETQYF | . | TRBJ2-5 | TRBD2 | TRBV28
TGTGCCAGCTCCTCGCCCACAGATACGCAGTATTTT | CASSSPTDTQYF | . | TRBJ2-3 | . | TRBV18
TGCAGCGTTACGACCGGGGGGGGGACCCAGTACTTC | CSVTTGGGTQYF | . | TRBJ2-5 | TRBD2 | TRBV29-1
TGCGCCAGCAGCCGGGGACAGTCTCAAATGGGGGCTTTCTTT | CASSRGQSQMGAFF | . | TRBJ1-1 | TRBD1 | TRBV4-1
TGTGCCAGCTCACGGGAGCACGGCGATAGCTTAGGCTACACCTTC | CASSREHGDSLGYTF | . | TRBJ1-2 | . | TRBV18
TGTGCCAGTAGTATAGCCTTCCGACAGTCGAACACTGAAGCTTTCTTT | CASSIAFRQSNTEAFF | . | TRBJ1-1 | . | TRBV19